What follows describes a single TCR beta chain. Trimming took off 4 bases at V and 0 bases at J, with 13 bases between the two ends. CDR1 SGHRS and CDR2 YFSETQ come from the germline V gene. CDR3 length: 15 amino acids. This entry belongs to a study of blood T cell repertoires in COVID-19. Only in-frame clones appear in the TCRdb table, and some are missing; sequencing was by immunoSEQ multiplex PCR. The sample yields roughly 30,000 clones, 88% seen once. What was sequenced was peripheral blood. The chain has TRBV5-1 and TRBJ1-1; D is unresolved. This receptor was identified in a human donor in a cohort sampled during active COVID-19. The CDR3 region has the DNA TGCGCCAGCAGCAAGGGAGGAGTCATGAACACTGAAGCTTTCTTT. This sequence encodes CASSKGGVMNTEAFF.